A selection of T cell receptor beta chains follows, all from one sample in a study of TIL therapy for anti-PD-1-resistant metastatic lung cancer. TCRdb's copy holds only in-frame clones and misses some; the assay was immunoSEQ multiplex PCR. This sample has 18,000 or so clones; 80% to 90% occur once, and the top ten carry roughly 2%. The sample in question was blood, obtained at baseline. The receptors derive from a person between 25 and 80 years old with non-small cell lung cancer. Each CDR3 is given with its conserved first and last residue. Each record gives: J gene, D gene, V gene, CDR3 DNA, CDR3 protein. D genes are given only for firm matches.

>TRBJ1-4|.|TRBV7-2
TGTGCCAGCAGCCTCAAACCCCGATTGGGGAAACTGTTTTTT
CASSLKPRLGKLFF
>TRBJ1-1|.|TRBV7-2
TGTGCCAGCAGCTTATTTTCTGAAGCTTTCTTT
CASSLFSEAFF
>TRBJ1-3|.|TRBV7-2
TGTGCCAGCAGCTTATTTCGGGGAGGGGCAGACACCATATATTTT
CASSLFRGGADTIYF
>TRBJ1-2|.|TRBV9
TGTGCCAGCAGCGTACAAGCCGGGGGCCATGGCTACACCTTC
CASSVQAGGHGYTF
>TRBJ2-7|.|TRBV28
TGTGCCAGCAGCCCCCTGAGGGGGTCCTACGAGCAGTACTTC
CASSPLRGSYEQYF
>TRBJ1-2|.|TRBV9
TGTGCCAGCAGCAGCGCAGGAGGGGAAGGCTACACCTTC
CASSSAGGEGYTF
>TRBJ1-3|TRBD1|TRBV7-8
TGTGCCAGCAGGAGACAGGGTCCTGGAAACACCATATATTTT
CASRRQGPGNTIYF
>TRBJ2-3|TRBD1|TRBV13
TGTGCCAGCAGCTCCGACAGGGGACTCACAGATACGCAGTATTTT
CASSSDRGLTDTQYF
>TRBJ1-5|.|TRBV19
TGTGCCAGTAGTATCCGGGTACGGGCGAGCAATCAGCCCCAGCATTTT
CASSIRVRASNQPQHF
>TRBJ1-1|.|TRBV28
TGTGCCAGCAGTTTATATCAAGGACAGATTGAAGCTTTCTTT
CASSLYQGQIEAFF
>TRBJ2-1|TRBD2|TRBV14
TGTGCCAGCAGCCAAGATCGTGGGACTAGCGGGATTAACAATGAGCAGTTCTTC
CASSQDRGTSGINNEQFF
>TRBJ2-7|.|TRBV19
TGTGCCAGTAAGGGAAGCGGTTTGTACGAGCAGTACTTC
CASKGSGLYEQYF
>TRBJ1-1|.|TRBV6-5
TGTGCCAGCAGCACAAGGGGCCCGAACACTGAAGCTTTCTTT
CASSTRGPNTEAFF
>TRBJ1-1|.|TRBV7-9
TGTGCCAGCAGCTTAGAAGGCGTGGGGAGTGAAGCTTTCTTT
CASSLEGVGSEAFF